Listed here are 13 T cell receptor beta chains from one sample, sequenced in a study of shared clonotypes between healthy human individuals. Sequencing used immunoSEQ multiplex PCR; TCRdb keeps in-frame clones, though not all of them. Here the sample spans around 620,000 clones, roughly 95% being singletons. CD45RO-negative, CCR7-positively selected cells formed the naive CD8 fraction, excluding terminally differentiated effector memory CD45RA+ cells. Input material: naive CD8+ T cells sorted from blood. The receptors come from a woman aged 25-40 years in good health.

V and J are TRBV7-9 and TRBJ2-1; no definite D call. CDR1 and CDR2 from the germline V gene are SEHNR and FQNEAQ (reference sequence). Trimming stripped 1 base from V and 5 bases from J, with 9 bases between. The length of the CDR3 is 14 residues. CDR3 loop: CASSLEGSHNEQFF. Here the CDR3 DNA reads TGTGCCAGCAGCTTAGAGGGCAGCCACAATGAGCAGTTCTTC.

The chain recombines TRBV6-5 with TRBJ1-1; D might be TRBD1 (5 bases). Germline V gives CDR1 MNHEY, CDR2 SVGAGI. Trimming stripped 0 bases from V and 7 bases from J, with 6 bases between. The CDR3 is 12 amino acids. CDR3: CASSYSDSEAFF. The CDR3 nucleotides read TGTGCCAGCAGTTACTCAGACAGTGAAGCTTTCTTT.

The CDR3 loop reads CASSQGVDRAYEQYF. As DNA, the CDR3 is TGCGCCAGCAGCCAAGGGGTCGACAGGGCCTACGAGCAGTACTTC. J is TRBJ2-7 and V is TRBV1; the table assigns TRBD1, which was not confirmed against the DNA. TRBV1 is a recognized pseudogene. The CDR3 contains 15 residues.

About this clone: This sample includes further DNA sequences coding for the same CDR3. The V gene is TRBV20-1, the J gene TRBJ1-5; D gene uncertain. V lost 0 bases to trimming and J lost 5 bases, with 2 bases between them. Germline loops: CDR1 DFQATT, CDR2 SNEGSKA (reference sequence). The CDR3 consists of 11 residues. The CDR3 DNA is TGCAGTGCTAGAGATCATCAGCCCCAGCATTTT. Its translation: CSARDHQPQHF.

Concerning this clone itself: The CDR3 does not close with the conserved phenylalanine or tryptophan, likely indicating a read error. It is unclear where the CDR3 begins or ends on the DNA, so no DNA is shown, and the CDR3 is as TCRdb lists it. The CDR3 reads CASSDAGTAL. The rearrangement uses TRBV2 and TRBJ2-7. The CDR3 comprises 10 residues, both ends counted. Per germline, CDR1 SNHLY and CDR2 FYNNEI.

For this clone: Other DNA sequences in the same sample also yield this CDR3. The chain links TRBV6-5 to TRBJ1-5, with TRBD1 identical over 7 bases. Germline CDR1 is MNHEY and CDR2 is SVGAGI. The CDR3 consists of 14 residues. V lost 6 bases to trimming and J lost 1 base; unmatched junction nucleotides: 3. CDR3 nucleotides: TGTGCCAGCAGCAACAGGGGAAGCAATCAGCCCCAGCATTTT. Protein: CASSNRGSNQPQHF.

As to this clone: The same CDR3 also results from other DNA sequences found in this sample. The chain combines TRBV15 with TRBJ1-5, with D possibly TRBD1 on 5 matching bases. V was cut by 1 base and J by 4 bases, with 8 bases left in between. The CDR3 sequence is 14 residues long. Germline CDR1 and CDR2: LNHNV and YYDKDF (reference sequence). CDR3 residues: CATSRGGENQPQHF. For the CDR3, the DNA is TGTGCCACCAGCAGAGGGGGCGAAAATCAGCCCCAGCATTTT.

This clone was counted a single time. The chain employs TRBV6-5 and TRBJ2-7; D gene uncertain. The germline gives CDR1 MNHEY, CDR2 SVGAGI. Deletions cut 7 bases from V and 2 bases from J, with 15 bases between. The CDR3 runs to 14 residues. The CDR3 region has the DNA TGTGCCAGCAATCCACCGGGCCGAACCTACGAGCAGTACTTC. Amino acid sequence: CASNPPGRTYEQYF.

Regarding this clone: The sample has other DNA sequences that encode this CDR3 too. The chain links TRBV28 to TRBJ2-7; a weak D match, TRBD2 (5 bases). Trimming stripped 5 bases from V and 0 bases from J, with 11 bases between. Germline CDR1 is MDHEN and CDR2 is SYDVKM. The CDR3 runs to 14 residues. CDR3 nucleotide sequence: TGTGCCAGCAGTCGCGGGCCTAGCTCCTACGAGCAGTACTTC. This translates into CASSRGPSSYEQYF. The variable domain in full, with the rest retrieved from reference TRBV28 and TRBJ2-7, is DVKVTQSSRYLVKRTGEKVFLECVQDMDHENMFWYRQDPGLGLRLIYFSYDVKMKEKGDIPEGYSVSREKKERFSLILESASTNQTSMYLCASSRGPSSYEQYFGPGTRLTVT.

The V gene is TRBV10-2, the J gene TRBJ1-1, with 7 bases matching TRBD1. J gave up 2 bases and V 2 bases, and 8 bases lay outside the gene matches. CDR1 WSHSY and CDR2 SAAADI come from the germline V gene. This CDR3 is built from 16 residues. In DNA, the CDR3 is TGCGCCAGCAGTGAGACCCCACAGGGGTTAAACACTGAAGCTTTCTTT. Encoded protein: CASSETPQGLNTEAFF.

The chain has TRBV5-6 and TRBJ2-3; D might be TRBD1 or TRBD2, each matching 5 bases. Germline assignment: CDR1 SGHDT and CDR2 YYEEEE. V lost 0 bases, J lost 0 bases, and 20 bases lay in between. The CDR3 runs 19 residues. The CDR3 is CASSLGSGGWGTSTDTQYF. CDR3 nucleotide sequence: TGTGCCAGCAGCTTGGGATCTGGGGGATGGGGAACTAGCACAGATACGCAGTATTTT.

The chain joins TRBV6-5 to TRBJ2-5, with D possibly being TRBD2 (5 bases). The V gene lost 6 bases and the J gene lost 4 bases, with 15 bases spanning the gap. The CDR3 loop spans 14 amino acids. CDR1 is MNHEY, CDR2 SVGAGI, per germline. For the CDR3, the DNA is TGTGCCAGCAGCCTAACCCGGGGTGCAGAGACCCAGTACTTC. It specifies CASSLTRGAETQYF.

The chain carries TRBV27 and TRBJ2-1; 8 bases line up with TRBD2. In germline, CDR1 is MNHEY, CDR2 SMNVEV (reference sequence). There are 16 residues in the CDR3. V shed 6 bases, J shed 0 bases, and the junction held 7 bases outside the gene matches. Here the CDR3 reads CASSKISGVSYNEQFF. In DNA form, the CDR3 reads TGTGCCAGCAGCAAAATTAGCGGGGTCTCCTACAATGAGCAGTTCTTC.